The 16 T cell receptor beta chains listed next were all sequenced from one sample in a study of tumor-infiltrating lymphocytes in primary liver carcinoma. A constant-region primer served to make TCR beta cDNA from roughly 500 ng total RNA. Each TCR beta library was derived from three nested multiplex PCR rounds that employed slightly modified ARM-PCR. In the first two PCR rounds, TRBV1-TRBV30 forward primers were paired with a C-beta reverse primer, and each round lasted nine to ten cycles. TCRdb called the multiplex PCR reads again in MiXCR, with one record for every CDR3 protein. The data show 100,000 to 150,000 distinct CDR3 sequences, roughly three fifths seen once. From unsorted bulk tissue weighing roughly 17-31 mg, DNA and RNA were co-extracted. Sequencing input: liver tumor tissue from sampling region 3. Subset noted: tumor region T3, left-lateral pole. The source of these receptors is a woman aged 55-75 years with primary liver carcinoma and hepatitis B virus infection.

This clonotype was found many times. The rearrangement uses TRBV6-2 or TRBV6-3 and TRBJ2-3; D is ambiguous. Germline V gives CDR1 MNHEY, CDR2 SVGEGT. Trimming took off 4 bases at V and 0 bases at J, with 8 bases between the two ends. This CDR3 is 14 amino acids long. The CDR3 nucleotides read TGTGCCAGCAGTTCCAGACTCAGCACAGATACGCAGTATTTT. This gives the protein CASSSRLSTDTQYF.

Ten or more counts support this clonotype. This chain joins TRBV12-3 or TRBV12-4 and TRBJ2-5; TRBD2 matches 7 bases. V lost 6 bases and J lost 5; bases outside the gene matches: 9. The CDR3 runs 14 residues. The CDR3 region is CASSRSGRVETQYF. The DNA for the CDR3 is TGTGCCAGCAGCCGATCGGGGAGGGTGGAGACCCAGTACTTC.

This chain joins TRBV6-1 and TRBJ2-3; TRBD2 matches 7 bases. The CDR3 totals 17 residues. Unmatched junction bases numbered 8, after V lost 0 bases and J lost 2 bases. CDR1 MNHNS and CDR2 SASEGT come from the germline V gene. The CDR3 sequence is CASSEASAGESTDTQYF. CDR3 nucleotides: TGTGCCAGCAGTGAAGCTTCGGCGGGGGAATCCACAGATACGCAGTATTTT.

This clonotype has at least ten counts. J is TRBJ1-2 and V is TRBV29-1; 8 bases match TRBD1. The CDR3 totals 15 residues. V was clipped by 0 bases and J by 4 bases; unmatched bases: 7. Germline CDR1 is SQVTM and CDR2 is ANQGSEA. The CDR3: CSVEEGQGAPYGYTF. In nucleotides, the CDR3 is TGCAGCGTTGAAGAGGGGCAGGGGGCCCCCTATGGCTACACCTTC.

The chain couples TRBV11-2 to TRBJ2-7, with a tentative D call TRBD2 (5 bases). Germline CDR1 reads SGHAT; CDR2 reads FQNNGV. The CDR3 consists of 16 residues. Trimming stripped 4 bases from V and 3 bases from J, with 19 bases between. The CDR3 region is CASSSPSGMAGYEQYF. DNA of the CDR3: TGTGCCAGCAGCTCCCCGAGTGGAATGGCGGGCTACGAGCAGTACTTC.

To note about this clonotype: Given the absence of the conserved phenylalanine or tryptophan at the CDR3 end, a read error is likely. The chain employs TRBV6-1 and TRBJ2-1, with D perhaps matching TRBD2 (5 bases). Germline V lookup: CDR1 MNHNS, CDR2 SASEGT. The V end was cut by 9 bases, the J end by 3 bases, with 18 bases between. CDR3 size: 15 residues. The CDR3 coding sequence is TGTGCCAGTGGACGAGAGGCGGGTGGCTACAATGAGCAGTTCCTC. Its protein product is CASGREAGGYNEQFL.

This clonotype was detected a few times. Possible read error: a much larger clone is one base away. CDR3 nucleotides: TGTACCAGCAGTTTCCCGAGGGGGAGGGGCGAGCAGTACTTC. Translation gives CTSSFPRGRGEQYF. The rearrangement links TRBV12-3 or TRBV12-4 to TRBJ2-7, with D possibly being TRBD2 (7 bases). This CDR3 contains 14 residues.

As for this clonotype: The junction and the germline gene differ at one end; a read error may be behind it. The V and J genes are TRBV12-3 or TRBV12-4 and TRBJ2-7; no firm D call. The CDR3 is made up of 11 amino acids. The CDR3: CARSSNYEQYF. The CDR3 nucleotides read TGTGCCAGGAGTTCCAACTACGAGCAGTACTTC.

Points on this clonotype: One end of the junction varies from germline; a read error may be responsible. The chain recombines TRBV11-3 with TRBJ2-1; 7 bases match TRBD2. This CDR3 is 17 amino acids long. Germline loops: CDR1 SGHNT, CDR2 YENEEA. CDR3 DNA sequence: TGTGCCAGCAACTTAGATTGGGGGGGTCTAGCGGCCAATGAGCAGTTCTTC. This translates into CASNLDWGGLAANEQFF.

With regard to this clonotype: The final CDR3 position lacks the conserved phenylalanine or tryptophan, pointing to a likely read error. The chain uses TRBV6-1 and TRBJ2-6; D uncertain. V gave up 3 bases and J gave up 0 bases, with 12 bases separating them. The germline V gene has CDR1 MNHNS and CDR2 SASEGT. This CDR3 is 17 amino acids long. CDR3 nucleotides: TGTGCCAGCAGTGATTACCCAACATTCTCTGGGGCCAACGTCCTGACTCTC. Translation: CASSDYPTFSGANVLTL.

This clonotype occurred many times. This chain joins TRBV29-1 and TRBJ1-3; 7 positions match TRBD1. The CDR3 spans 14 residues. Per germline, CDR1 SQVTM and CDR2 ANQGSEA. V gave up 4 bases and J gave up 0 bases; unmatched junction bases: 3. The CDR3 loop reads CSVVGGLSGNTIYF. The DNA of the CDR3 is TGCAGCGTTGTAGGGGGCCTCTCTGGAAACACCATATATTTT.

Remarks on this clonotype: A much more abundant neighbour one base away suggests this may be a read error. The CDR3 sequence is CASSLGRGGGTDTQYF. CDR3 DNA sequence: TGCGCCAGCAGCTTGGGCCGGGGAGGCGGCACAGATACGCAGTATTTT. The V gene is TRBV5-1, the J gene TRBJ2-3; maybe TRBD2 (6 bases). Trimming removed 0 bases from V and 1 base from J, with 12 bases in between. The germline CDR1 and CDR2 sequences are SGHRS and YFSETQ. This CDR3 contains 16 residues.

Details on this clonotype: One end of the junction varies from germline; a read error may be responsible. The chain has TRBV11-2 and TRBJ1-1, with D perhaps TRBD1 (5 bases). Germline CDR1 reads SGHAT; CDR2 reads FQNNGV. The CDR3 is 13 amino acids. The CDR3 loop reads CASSPGYHIEALF. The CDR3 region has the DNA TGTGCCAGCAGCCCAGGGTATCACATTGAAGCTCTCTTT.

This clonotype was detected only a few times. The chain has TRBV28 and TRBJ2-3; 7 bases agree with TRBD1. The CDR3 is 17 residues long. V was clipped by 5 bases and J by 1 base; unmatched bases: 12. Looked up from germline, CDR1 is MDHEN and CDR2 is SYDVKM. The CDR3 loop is CASSQIRDRVGTDTQYF. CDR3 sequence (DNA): TGTGCCAGCAGTCAGATCCGGGACAGAGTTGGCACAGATACGCAGTATTTT.

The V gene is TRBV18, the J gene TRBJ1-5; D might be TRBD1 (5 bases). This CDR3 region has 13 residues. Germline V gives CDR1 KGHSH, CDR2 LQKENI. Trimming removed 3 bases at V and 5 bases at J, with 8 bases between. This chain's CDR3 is CASSPTADQPQHF. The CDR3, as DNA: TGTGCCAGCTCACCGACAGCTGATCAGCCCCAGCATTTT. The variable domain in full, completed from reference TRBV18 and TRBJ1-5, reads NAGVMQNPRHLVRRRGQEARLRCSPMKGHSHVYWYRQLPEEGLKFMVYLQKENIIDESGMPKERFSAEFPKEGPSILRIQQVVRGDSAAYFCASSPTADQPQHFGDGTRLSIL.

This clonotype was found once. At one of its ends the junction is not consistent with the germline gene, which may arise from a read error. CDR3 protein: CASSETAGGSGETQYF. For the CDR3, the DNA is TGTGCCAGCAGTGAGACGGCGGGAGGGTCCGGGGAGACACAGTACTTC. The chain links TRBV2 to TRBJ2-5; 9 bases match TRBD2. There are 16 residues in the CDR3. The germline CDR1 and CDR2 sequences are SNHLY and FYNNEI. The complete variable domain, with remaining parts taken from reference TRBV2 and TRBJ2-5, reads EPEVTQTPSHQVTQMGQEVILRCVPISNHLYFYWYRQILGQKVEFLVSFYNNEISEKSEIFDDQFSVERPDGSNFTLKIRSTKLEDSAMYFCASSETAGGSGETQYFGPGTRLLVL.